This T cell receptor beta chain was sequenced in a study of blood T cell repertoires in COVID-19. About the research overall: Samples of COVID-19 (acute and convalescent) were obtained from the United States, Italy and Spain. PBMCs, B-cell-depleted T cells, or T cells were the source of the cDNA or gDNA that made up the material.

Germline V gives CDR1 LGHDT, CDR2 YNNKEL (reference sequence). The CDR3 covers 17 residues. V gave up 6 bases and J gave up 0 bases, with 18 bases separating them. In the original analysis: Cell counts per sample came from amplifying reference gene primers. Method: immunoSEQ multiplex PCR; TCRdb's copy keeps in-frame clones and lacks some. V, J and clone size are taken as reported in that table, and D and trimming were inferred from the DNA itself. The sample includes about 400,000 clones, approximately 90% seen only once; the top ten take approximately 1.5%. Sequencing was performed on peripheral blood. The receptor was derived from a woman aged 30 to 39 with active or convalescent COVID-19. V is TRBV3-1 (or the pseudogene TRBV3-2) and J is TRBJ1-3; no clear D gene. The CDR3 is CASRAATPANSGNTIYF. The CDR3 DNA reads TGTGCCAGCAGGGCAGCGACCCCGGCAAACTCTGGAAACACCATATATTTT.